These 31 T cell receptor beta chains came from one sample sequenced in a study of read filtering for tumor transcriptome and immune sequencing (dated by TCRdb to about 2020). TCRdb names Illumina HiSeq 4000 as the instrument used. TCR libraries were constructed from 400 to 500 ng RNA using the Immunoverse kit, and molecular barcoded adaptors covering alpha/delta and beta/gamma chains were employed. TCRdb reanalyzed the raw reads on its own, using fastp at Q25 for trimming and MiXCR for clone calling, and kept in-frame beta chains. A single entry per CDR3 protein holds the most common genes and DNA from its merged rows. The sample table shows over 80,000 distinct CDR3 sequences, and roughly 12% are seen once. The biggest ten clones account for 15% of the sample. Sequencing used a population of CD138-negative cells sorted from bone marrow. The sample's cell subset or site label, in plain terms: bone marrow mononuclear cells depleted of CD138+ plasma/myeloma cells by negative magnetic selection. These receptors were taken from a donor aged 40 or older with multiple myeloma.

This clonotype showed up many times. This chain connects TRBV5-1 to TRBJ1-1, with D perhaps matching TRBD1 (6 bases). CDR3 length: 15 residues. Trimming removed 0 bases at V and 4 bases at J, with 13 bases between. Looked up from germline, CDR1 is SGHRS and CDR2 is YFSETQ. The CDR3 reads CASSLGGQVVTEAFF. The CDR3, as DNA: TGCGCCAGCAGCTTGGGGGGACAAGTCGTCACTGAAGCTTTCTTT.

The sample holds many counts of this clonotype. The V gene is TRBV6-5, the J gene TRBJ2-2; 10 nucleotides match TRBD2. CDR3 length: 20 amino acids. Trimming removed 6 bases from V and 6 bases from J; junction bases left unmatched: 22. The germline V gene encodes CDR1 MNHEY and CDR2 SVGAGI. CDR3 DNA: TGTGCCAGCAGCCTCCATCCTCAGGGAGGTCGGCTAGCGGGAGCCGGGGAGCTGTTTTTT. The encoded protein is CASSLHPQGGRLAGAGELFF.

Comments on this clonotype: The CDR3 ends on some other residue instead of the conserved phenylalanine or tryptophan, so this is likely a read error. The chain is built from TRBV11-2 and TRBJ2-5; D possibly corresponds to TRBD2 (6 bases). CDR1 is SGHAT, CDR2 FQNNGV, per germline. Trimming took off 4 bases at V and 6 bases at J, with 21 bases between the two ends. The CDR3 contains 16 residues. CDR3 loop: CASSSDRDSRGQTQYI. The CDR3 DNA is TGTGCCAGCAGCTCGGACCGGGACTCCCGTGGGCAGACCCAGTACATC.

Ten or more counts support this clonotype. The chain joins TRBV28 to TRBJ2-3; perhaps TRBD1 as D (5 bases). V lost 6 bases and J lost 4, with 17 bases in between. Per the germline V gene, CDR1 is MDHEN and CDR2 is SYDVKM. CDR3 size: 15 residues. The CDR3 reads CASRMTPGLADTQYF. The DNA for the CDR3 is TGTGCCAGCAGGATGACTCCAGGGCTTGCAGATACGCAGTATTTT.

This clonotype was counted many times. The CDR3 region has the DNA TGTGCCAGCAGCTTGCCGGGGACAGGGAATCAGCCCCAGCATTTT. Amino acids: CASSLPGTGNQPQHF. This chain uses TRBV7-9 with TRBJ1-5; 9 nucleotides agree with TRBD1. The CDR3 length is 15 residues. Germline CDR1 is SEHNR and CDR2 is FQNEAQ (reference sequence). J was trimmed by 4 bases and V by 3 bases; bases with no gene match: 4.

The sample holds many counts of this clonotype. The chain links TRBV5-5 to TRBJ2-1, with TRBD1 matching 10 bases. Per the germline V gene, CDR1 is SGHKS and CDR2 is YYEKEE (reference sequence). The CDR3 extends over 15 amino acids. Unmatched junction bases numbered 6, after V lost 4 bases and J lost 5 bases. DNA for the CDR3: TGTGCCAGCAGCCGAGGACAGGGGGGGCACAATGAGCAGTTCTTC. Amino acid sequence: CASSRGQGGHNEQFF.

This clonotype has a count of ten or more. The chain uses TRBV4-1 and TRBJ2-3; D ambiguous. This CDR3 spans 14 amino acids. Germline-derived CDR1 and CDR2 are MGHRA and YSYEKL. V was trimmed by 1 base and J by 4 bases, leaving 9 bases between them. CDR3 sequence reads: CASSQAPDADTQYF. The CDR3 DNA is TGCGCCAGCAGCCAAGCCCCGGACGCAGATACGCAGTATTTT.

A few counts support this clonotype. V gene TRBV29-1 combines with J gene TRBJ1-1, with D possibly matching TRBD1 (5 bases). V lost 7 bases, J lost 5 bases, and 20 bases lay in between. Germline assignment: CDR1 SQVTM and CDR2 ANQGSEA. The CDR3 covers 14 residues. The CDR3 DNA reads as TGCAGCGCCCGGGTGGGGGGTGAGAGGACTGAAGCTTTCTTT. Its protein is CSARVGGERTEAFF.

This clonotype has at least ten counts. This chain links TRBV29-1 with TRBJ2-5, with D possibly matching TRBD1 (6 bases). The V end was cut by 6 bases, the J end by 5 bases, with 19 bases between. The CDR3 runs to 14 residues. Germline V gene data show CDR1 as SQVTM and CDR2 as ANQGSEA. Here the CDR3 reads CSVLDTGSGETQYF. Here the CDR3 DNA reads TGCAGCGTCCTAGACACAGGGTCTGGGGAGACCCAGTACTTC.

This clonotype was picked up a small number of times. This chain links TRBV5-1 with TRBJ2-1; 12 bases align to TRBD2. Unmatched junction bases numbered 7, after V lost 3 bases and J lost 0 bases. Germline V gene lookup returns CDR1 SGHRS and CDR2 YFSETQ. The CDR3 runs 18 residues. The CDR3 here is CASSWIGGLAGSYNEQFF. The DNA for the CDR3 is TGCGCCAGCAGCTGGATAGGGGGACTAGCGGGCTCCTACAATGAGCAGTTCTTC.

Ten or more counts support this clonotype. This rearrangement joins TRBV2 to TRBJ2-3; D unresolved. There are 11 residues in the CDR3. V was trimmed by 11 bases and J by 6 bases, leaving 12 bases between them. Germline-derived CDR1 and CDR2 are SNHLY and FYNNEI. CDR3 region: CASQASDTQYF. The CDR3 nucleotides are TGTGCCTCCCAGGCGTCCGATACGCAGTATTTT.

This clonotype was detected ten times or more. The V and J genes are TRBV20-1 and TRBJ2-7; D not resolved. The V end was cut by 2 bases, the J end by 7 bases, with 15 bases between. The germline V gene encodes CDR1 DFQATT and CDR2 SNEGSKA (reference sequence). The CDR3 length is 13 residues. This CDR3 reads CSARPGGAGEQYF. CDR3 coding DNA: TGCAGTGCTAGACCCGGTGGTGCCGGGGAGCAGTACTTC.

Many counts were recorded for this clonotype. A much more abundant neighbour one base away suggests this may be a read error. The chain has TRBV28 and TRBJ2-2; 8 bases are a match to TRBD2. Germline CDR1 MDHEN, CDR2 SYDVKM. V was clipped by 9 bases and J by 2 bases; unmatched bases: 5. The CDR3 runs to 14 residues. CDR3 nucleotide sequence: TGTGCCAGTGTAGCGGGACCCAACACCGGGGAGCTGTTTTTT. Its protein is CASVAGPNTGELFF.

As for this clonotype: A much larger clone sits a single nucleotide away, making a read error possible. The chain combines TRBV11-2 with TRBJ2-7; no clear D. CDR1 is SGHAT and CDR2 is FQNNGV in the germline V gene. The CDR3 has 15 residues. CDR3 protein: CACSSATGVIYEQHF. CDR3 coding DNA: TGTGCCTGCAGCTCCGCGACTGGGGTAATATACGAGCAGCACTTC.

This clonotype was seen repeatedly, ten times or more. This chain joins TRBV25-1 and TRBJ2-7, with a weak D call TRBD2 (6 bases). Trimming cost V 7 bases and J 0 bases, with 22 bases left between them. There are 17 residues in the CDR3. Germline V gene data show CDR1 as MGHDK and CDR2 as SYGVNS. CDR3 in DNA: TGTGCCAGCACCCCCGCGGAGGGACTCCTGAGCTCCTACGAGCAGTACTTC. This translates into CASTPAEGLLSSYEQYF.

To note about this clonotype: This likely reflects a read error, since a far larger clone is one base away. V gene TRBV7-3 combines with J gene TRBJ1-1; 12 bases map to TRBD2. The J call may be mistaken, given a closer DNA end match to TRBJ2-3. CDR1 and CDR2 from the germline V gene are SGHTA and FQGTGA. This CDR3 comprises 14 residues. As DNA, the CDR3 is TGTTCCAGCAGCCGACTAGCGGGAGCCGATACGCAGTATTTT. It encodes CSSSRLAGADTQYF.

The sample holds many counts of this clonotype. The J gene is TRBJ2-3, the V gene TRBV20-1; tentatively, D is TRBD2 (5 bases). Between the trimmed V and J ends, which lost 6 bases and 2 bases, there was a span of 15 bases. This CDR3 region has 14 residues. CDR1 and CDR2 (germline): DFQATT, SNEGSKA (reference sequence). Here the CDR3 DNA reads TGCAGTGCAGACCCCGTGGGAGTCACAGATACGCAGTATTTT. Its protein is CSADPVGVTDTQYF.

The sample holds a few counts of this clonotype. The V and J genes are TRBV7-9 and TRBJ2-2, with D uncertain. The CDR3 contains 14 residues. V dropped 3 bases and J dropped 7 bases, with 12 bases sitting between them. Per germline, CDR1 SEHNR and CDR2 FQNEAQ (reference sequence). The CDR3 DNA reads TGTGCCAGCAGCTTGAGTGAAAGGAACGGGGAGCTGTTTTTT. Its protein product is CASSLSERNGELFF.

This clonotype has a count of ten or more. The gene calls are TRBV5-1 and TRBJ2-2, with 9 bases that match TRBD2. V trimming: 2 bases; J trimming: 4 bases; junction bases outside the gene matches: 6. This CDR3 region has 16 residues. Germline CDR1 SGHRS, CDR2 YFSETQ. The chain's CDR3 is CASSFSGSLGTGELFF. In nucleotides, the CDR3 is TGCGCCAGCAGCTTTAGCGGGAGCTTGGGCACCGGGGAGCTGTTTTTT.

This clonotype appeared many times. The chain is built from TRBV5-1 and TRBJ2-1; the D is unclear. The V gene's germline CDR1 is SGHRS and CDR2 YFSETQ. Deletions cut 0 bases from V and 6 bases from J, with 13 bases between. CDR3 length equals 15 residues. The chain's CDR3 is CASSLERGVRNEQFF. The CDR3 nucleotides read TGCGCCAGCAGCTTGGAAAGAGGTGTCCGCAATGAGCAGTTCTTC.

This clonotype was observed many times. The gene calls are TRBV5-1 and TRBJ2-5, with TRBD1 matching over 8 bases. The CDR3 runs to 14 residues. From germline, CDR1 is SGHRS and CDR2 YFSETQ. V dropped 4 bases and J dropped 4; count of bases not matched to a gene: 6. This chain's CDR3 is CASSMGQVGETQYF. The CDR3 coding sequence is TGCGCCAGCAGCATGGGACAGGTGGGAGAGACCCAGTACTTC.

A note on this clonotype: Possible read error: a much larger clone is one base away. The chain joins TRBV5-4 to TRBJ2-6; D may correspond to TRBD1 or TRBD2 (5 bases each). Germline V CDR1 and CDR2: SGHNT, YYREEE (reference sequence). CDR3 length: 15 residues. CDR3 bases: TGTGCCAGCAGCCCGGGACGATCTGGGGCCAACGTCCCGACTTTC. It specifies CASSPGRSGANVPTF. Using reference TRBV5-4 and TRBJ2-6 for the parts outside the CDR3, the full variable domain is ETGVTQSPTHLIKTRGQQVTLRCSSQSGHNTVSWYQQALGQGPQFIFQYYREEENGRGNFPPRFSGLQFPNYSSELNVNALELDDSALYLCASSPGRSGANVPTFGAGSRLTVL.

At least ten counts were recorded for this clonotype. The rearrangement links TRBV6-5 to TRBJ2-1; maybe TRBD2 (5 bases). V lost 0 bases and J 2 bases, leaving 14 bases between the germline ends. CDR3 length: 17 residues. CDR1 and CDR2 from the germline V gene are MNHEY and SVGAGI. The CDR3 nucleotides are TGTGCCAGCAGTTACTCGCCGACGGGATCGCCCTACAATGAGCAGTTCTTC. Protein sequence: CASSYSPTGSPYNEQFF.

This clonotype was observed many times. The chain carries TRBV4-1 and TRBJ1-1; the D is unclear. This CDR3 is built from 15 residues. Germline-derived CDR1 and CDR2 are MGHRA and YSYEKL. The V and J ends lost 4 bases and 1 base respectively, with 13 bases between them. The CDR3 DNA sequence: TGCGCCAGCAGCCGAGGAGAGGGAGGGAACACTGAAGCTTTCTTT. Translated, it gives CASSRGEGGNTEAFF.

This clonotype was seen at least ten times. The chain is built from TRBV29-1 and TRBJ1-2; perhaps TRBD1 as D (5 bases). V was cut by 1 base and J by 6 bases, with 12 bases left in between. CDR1 SQVTM and CDR2 ANQGSEA come from the germline V gene. The CDR3 extends over 13 amino acids. The CDR3 sequence is CSVEVWDGDGYTF. CDR3 DNA sequence: TGCAGCGTTGAAGTCTGGGACGGAGATGGCTACACCTTC.

This clonotype was counted between two and nine times. This sequence may be a read error, since a much larger clone differs from it by one base. Here the CDR3 reads CASSLFLNTEASF. In DNA form, the CDR3 reads TGTGCCAGCAGCTTATTCCTGAACACTGAAGCTTCCTTT. V usage is TRBV7-9 and J usage is TRBJ1-1; D remains ambiguous. The CDR3 totals 13 residues. CDR1 is SEHNR, CDR2 FQNEAQ, per germline (reference sequence).

The table lists this clonotype with a few counts. This chain connects TRBV5-1 to TRBJ2-7; the D gene is possibly TRBD1 (5 bases). Germline assignment: CDR1 SGHRS and CDR2 YFSETQ. The ends were cut back, 2 bases at V and 2 bases at J, with 14 bases in the middle. This CDR3 is 15 amino acids long. CDR3 residues: CASSLGQGSAYEQYF. CDR3 sequence (DNA): TGCGCCAGCAGCTTAGGCCAGGGCTCCGCCTACGAGCAGTACTTC.

This clonotype was seen many times. This chain joins TRBV5-1 and TRBJ2-3; a weak D match, TRBD2 (6 bases). This CDR3 spans 14 amino acids. The germline CDR1 and CDR2 sequences are SGHRS and YFSETQ. Trimming took 7 bases from V and 2 from J, leaving 14 bases between them. The chain's CDR3 is CASQTGTPTDTQYF. CDR3 sequence (DNA): TGCGCCAGCCAAACCGGGACTCCCACAGATACGCAGTATTTT.

Concerning this clonotype itself: Given a much more abundant clone one base away, this may be a read error. V gene TRBV19 combines with J gene TRBJ1-5; D may be TRBD1 (6 bases). CDR3 length: 16 amino acids. The germline V gene encodes CDR1 LNHDA and CDR2 SQIVND (reference sequence). The CDR3 bases are TGTGCCAGCCGTCCCAGAGCAGGGGAGGTTTATCAGCCCCAGCGTTTT. Translation: CASRPRAGEVYQPQRF. Supplemented by reference TRBV19 and TRBJ1-5, the full variable domain reads DGGITQSPKYLFRKEGQNVTLSCEQNLNHDAMYWYRQDPGQGLRLIYYSQIVNDFQKGDIAEGYSVSREKKESFPLTVTSAQKNPTAFYLCASRPRAGEVYQPQRFGDGTRLSIL.

This clonotype was seen at least ten times. The chain links TRBV20-1 to TRBJ2-2; TRBD2 matches 11 bases. V gave up 8 bases and J gave up 4 bases; unmatched junction bases: 9. CDR3 length equals 15 residues. The V gene's germline CDR1 is DFQATT and CDR2 SNEGSKA (reference sequence). Here the CDR3 reads CSSTSGSSGTGELFF. The CDR3 nucleotides read TGCAGTTCCACTAGCGGGAGCTCGGGCACCGGGGAGCTGTTTTTT.

This clonotype came up many times. The chain joins TRBV2 to TRBJ2-5, with D unclear. This CDR3 has 13 amino acids. The V gene lost 4 bases and the J gene lost 5 bases, with 11 bases spanning the gap. Germline assignment: CDR1 SNHLY and CDR2 FYNNEI. CDR3 loop: CASSGYNPETQYF. CDR3 DNA sequence: TGTGCCAGCAGTGGGTATAACCCCGAGACCCAGTACTTC. The whole variable domain, remainder taken from reference TRBV2 and TRBJ2-5, is EPEVTQTPSHQVTQMGQEVILRCVPISNHLYFYWYRQILGQKVEFLVSFYNNEISEKSEIFDDQFSVERPDGSNFTLKIRSTKLEDSAMYFCASSGYNPETQYFGPGTRLLVL.